This passage covers 2 T cell receptor beta chains from one sample sequenced in a study of Graves' ophthalmopathy and Graves' hyperthyroidism. Investigators amplified TCR beta CDR3 regions from RNA transcripts. A first-round RT-PCR used HTBI primers, followed by a second-round multiplex PCR. TCRdb fed the multiplex PCR reads into MiXCR, producing one record per CDR3 protein. The sample lists about 740,000 distinct CDR3 sequences, 35% to 50% seen once, with roughly 45% in the top ten. Sequenced material: peripheral blood. These receptors originate from an adult man with Graves' ophthalmopathy.

This chain uses TRBV2 with TRBJ2-7; tentative D call: TRBD2 (8 bases). V was clipped by 6 bases and J by 6 bases, with 21 bases between them. The germline V gene has CDR1 SNHLY and CDR2 FYNNEI. The CDR3 is made up of 15 amino acids. CDR3 amino acids: CASSSGGLVSGEQYF. The CDR3 nucleotides read TGTGCCAGCAGCTCAGGGGGACTAGTGTCCGGCGAGCAGTACTTC.

Concerning this clonotype: A much larger clone differs by one base, so this may be a read error. This is likely a read error, given that the CDR3 carries no conserved phenylalanine or tryptophan at its end. This sequence joins TRBV9 and TRBJ1-1; tentatively, D is TRBD1 (5 bases). This CDR3 region has 12 residues. Germline CDR1 and CDR2: SGDLS and YYNGEE. The V end lost 4 bases, the J end lost 7 bases, and 11 bases lay between the germline ends. As DNA, the CDR3 is TGTGCCAGCAGCCCGTTGGGACTTGAAGCTTTCCTT. This gives the protein CASSPLGLEAFL.